Listed below are T cell receptor beta chains from one sample, sequenced in a study of T cells in Graves' hyperthyroidism and ophthalmopathy. TCRdb reprocessed the multiplex PCR reads via MiXCR and lists one record per CDR3 protein. The repertoire holds approximately 690,000 distinct CDR3 sequences, with around 20% as singletons. The sequenced sample was blood. These receptors all come from a man aged 30-40 years with Graves' ophthalmopathy. Each CDR3 is given with its conserved first and last residue. D genes are given only for firm matches. A clone size is listed for some rows: how often the clone was seen (once, few, many), or a class if it is expanded.

clone_size j_call d_call v_call cdr3_aa cdr3_nt
- TRBJ2-7 TRBD1 TRBV7-9 CASSSGTGPLEQYF TGTGCCAGCAGCTCCGGGACAGGGCCCTTGGAGCAGTACTTC
few TRBJ2-1 - TRBV28 CASSLLDTNGNEQFF TGTGCCAGCAGTTTATTGGACACTAATGGGAATGAGCAGTTCTTC
few TRBJ1-5 - TRBV7-9 CASSLWSRESNQPQHF TGTGCCAGCAGCTTATGGTCCAGGGAGAGCAATCAGCCCCAGCATTTT
many TRBJ2-3 TRBD2 TRBV6-2/TRBV6-3 CASCPGLADRSDTQYF TGTGCCAGCTGCCCGGGACTAGCGGATAGATCAGATACGCAGTATTTT
- TRBJ1-4 - TRBV4-1 CASSQDGGRKLFF TGCGCCAGCAGCCAAGATGGGGGGAGAAAACTGTTTTTT
- TRBJ1-3 TRBD1 TRBV5-1 CASSLLGGLSGNTIYF TGCGCCAGCAGCTTATTAGGGGGCCTCTCTGGAAACACCATATATTTT
- TRBJ2-4 - TRBV6-1 CASSEQGANIQYF TGTGCCAGCAGTGAACAAGGGGCGAACATTCAGTACTTC
- TRBJ2-3 TRBD2 TRBV7-2 CASSSLGTSGINTDTQYF TGTGCCAGCAGCTCCCTCGGGACTAGCGGGATCAACACAGATACGCAGTATTTT
- TRBJ2-1 - TRBV7-2 CASSFRFGSYNEQFF TGTGCCAGCAGCTTTAGGTTCGGGTCCTACAATGAGCAGTTCTTC
many TRBJ1-2 TRBD1 TRBV2 CASSLTGVGDYGYTF TGTGCCAGCAGTTTGACAGGGGTAGGGGACTATGGCTACACCTTC
many TRBJ1-5 - TRBV30 CAWSVGYNQPQHF TGTGCCTGGAGTGTGGGTTACAATCAGCCCCAGCATTTT
few TRBJ1-4 - TRBV5-1 CASSSTGRENEKLFF TGCGCCAGCAGCAGTACAGGGAGGGAGAATGAAAAACTGTTTTTT
- TRBJ2-1 TRBD2 TRBV6-2/TRBV6-3 CASSDSRGSSYNEQFF TGTGCCAGCAGTGACTCTCGCGGGAGCTCCTACAATGAGCAGTTCTTC
many TRBJ1-2 - TRBV20-1 CSAPPAGSYGYTF TGCAGTGCTCCGCCCGCAGGGTCCTATGGCTACACCTTC
many TRBJ1-3 - TRBV13 CASSLGGYWSGNTIYF TGTGCCAGCAGCTTAGGAGGCTACTGGTCTGGAAACACCATATATTTT
many TRBJ2-7 - TRBV11-2 CASSLGAGQSSYEQYF TGTGCCAGCAGCTTAGGGGCCGGGCAAAGCTCCTACGAGCAGTACTTC
- TRBJ2-7 TRBD2 TRBV10-3 CAISDPGTSGISEQYF TGTGCCATCAGCGATCCCGGGACTAGCGGGATATCCGAGCAGTACTTC
few TRBJ2-1 TRBD1 TRBV12-3/TRBV12-4 CASRETGGTLHGQFF TGTGCCAGCCGGGAGACAGGGGGCACCTTACATGGGCAGTTCTTC
few TRBJ2-1 - TRBV20-1 CSARKVPSYNEQFF TGCAGTGCTAGGAAGGTCCCCTCCTACAATGAGCAGTTCTTC
few TRBJ2-2 - TRBV7-9 CASSHDMNTGELFF TGTGCCAGCAGCCACGACATGAACACCGGGGAGCTGTTTTTT
many TRBJ1-1 - TRBV6-1 CASNPGNTEAFF TGTGCCAGCAACCCGGGGAACACTGAAGCTTTCTTT
few TRBJ2-3 - TRBV5-4 CASSSDGGGTDTQYF TGTGCCAGCAGCTCCGATGGAGGGGGCACAGATACGCAGTATTTT
many TRBJ2-3 - TRBV2 CASYGTSTDTQYF TGTGCCAGCTACGGGACTTCCACAGATACGCAGTATTTT
few TRBJ2-3 - TRBV12-3/TRBV12-4 CASSFRMGTSTDTQYF TGTGCCAGCAGTTTTCGGATGGGTACTAGCACAGATACGCAGTATTTT
- TRBJ1-1 TRBD1 TRBV12-3/TRBV12-4 CASGETGGGTEAFF TGTGCCAGCGGTGAAACAGGGGGCGGGACTGAAGCTTTCTTT
many TRBJ2-7 TRBD2 TRBV28 CASSFPLRTGGTYEQYF TGTGCCAGCAGTTTCCCCCTAAGGACGGGAGGGACTTACGAGCAGTACTTC
few TRBJ1-1 TRBD1 TRBV29-1 CSVVERQGTSPNTEAFF TGCAGCGTTGTAGAACGACAGGGGACTTCTCCGAACACTGAAGCTTTCTTT
- TRBJ2-1 TRBD2 TRBV6-2/TRBV6-3 CASEGSGRNEQFF TGTGCCAGCGAGGGTAGCGGGAGGAATGAGCAGTTCTTC
- TRBJ2-7 - TRBV19 CASSIVRLAGKTYVQYF TGTGCCAGTAGTATAGTAAGGTTGGCAGGGAAAACCTACGTGCAGTACTTC
- TRBJ2-3 TRBD2 TRBV13 CASSFVRLAGGTDTQYF TGTGCCAGCAGCTTCGTTCGACTAGCGGGGGGCACAGATACGCAGTATTTT
many TRBJ1-1 - TRBV30 CASKDKNTEAFF TGTGCCTCGAAGGACAAGAACACTGAAGCTTTCTTT
- TRBJ2-1 - TRBV11-2 CASSLDRNSDNEQFF TGTGCCAGCAGCTTAGATCGTAACAGTGACAATGAGCAGTTCTTC
- TRBJ2-3 TRBD2 TRBV29-1 CSVQFGWLAGGRSTDTQYF TGCAGCGTCCAATTCGGGTGGTTAGCGGGAGGGCGGAGCACAGATACGCAGTATTTT
- TRBJ2-3 TRBD2 TRBV5-6 CASSPGTSGTFRDTQYF TGTGCCAGCAGTCCGGGGACTAGCGGGACGTTCAGAGATACGCAGTATTTT
- TRBJ2-7 - TRBV24-1 CATSDFAGEQYF TGTGCCACCAGTGATTTCGCTGGCGAGCAGTACTTC
many TRBJ2-7 TRBD2 TRBV11-2 CASSLATGAGGTYEQYF TGTGCCAGCAGCTTAGCCACAGGAGCGGGAGGTACCTACGAGCAGTACTTC
few TRBJ2-2 - TRBV2 CASSVGLRGHGELFF TGTGCCAGCAGTGTGGGTTTGCGGGGGCACGGGGAGCTGTTTTTT